This T cell receptor (beta chain) was observed in a study of HIV-infected children after antiretroviral therapy interruption. Unique molecular identifiers were included in an RNA-based 3' RACE TCR library. From the 3' RACE reads, TCRdb called clonotypes with MiXCR, one entry per CDR3 protein. The sample holds approximately 95,000 distinct CDR3 sequences, 6.9% seen once. Ten or more counts support this clonotype. V lost 5 bases and J lost 0, with 5 bases in between. CDR3 length: 13 residues. Germline CDR1 is ENHRY and CDR2 is SYGVKD. Treatment: PENTA 11 planned treatment interruption arm or continuous ART arm.

This TCR was sampled from a pool of human donors with HIV. This chain uses TRBV10-3 with TRBJ1-3; D is ambiguous. Sequenced here: CD45RA+ CD4+ T cells from PBMCs, pooled from several time points, sampled from a donor given antiretroviral therapy, either interrupted or continuous. The subset: naive CD4+ CD45RA+ CD45RO- T cells. The CDR3 spells CAISNVSGNTIYF. CDR3 DNA sequence: TGTGCCATCAGTAACGTCTCTGGAAACACCATATATTTT.